This entry describes one T cell receptor beta chain. Per the germline V gene, CDR1 is LGHDT and CDR2 is YNNKEL (reference sequence). CDR3 length: 16 residues. V was trimmed by 0 bases and J by 2 bases, leaving 13 bases between them. Together with a sample-barcoded 5' primer, a J-beta primer mix was included in a second PCR lasting roughly 6 to 12 cycles. Each sample provided no less than 2.5 million CDR3-containing paired-end reads. TCRdb ran MiXCR on the 5' RACE reads and lists one entry per CDR3 protein. The table has around 1,000,000 distinct CDR3 sequences, approximately 25% seen once. The record originates from a study of blood T cells in healthy people across ages. These data also featured in a second study, about T cells of mothers and their children. That investigation notes: A few mothers and their six children, all healthy Caucasians, donated.

This TCR was recovered from a girl aged 2 to 9 in good health. Sequenced material: blood. The chain links TRBV3-1 to TRBJ1-2; TRBD1 might be the D (5 bases). The CDR3 nucleotides read TGTGCCAGCAGCCAAGATAATGGACACCTAAACTATGGCTACACCTTC. Residues: CASSQDNGHLNYGYTF. Complete variable domain (other parts from reference TRBV3-1 and TRBJ1-2): DTAVSQTPKYLVTQMGNDKSIKCEQNLGHDTMYWYKQDSKKFLKIMFSYNNKELIINETVPNRFSPKSPDKAHLNLHINSLELGDSAVYFCASSQDNGHLNYGYTFGSGTRLTVV.